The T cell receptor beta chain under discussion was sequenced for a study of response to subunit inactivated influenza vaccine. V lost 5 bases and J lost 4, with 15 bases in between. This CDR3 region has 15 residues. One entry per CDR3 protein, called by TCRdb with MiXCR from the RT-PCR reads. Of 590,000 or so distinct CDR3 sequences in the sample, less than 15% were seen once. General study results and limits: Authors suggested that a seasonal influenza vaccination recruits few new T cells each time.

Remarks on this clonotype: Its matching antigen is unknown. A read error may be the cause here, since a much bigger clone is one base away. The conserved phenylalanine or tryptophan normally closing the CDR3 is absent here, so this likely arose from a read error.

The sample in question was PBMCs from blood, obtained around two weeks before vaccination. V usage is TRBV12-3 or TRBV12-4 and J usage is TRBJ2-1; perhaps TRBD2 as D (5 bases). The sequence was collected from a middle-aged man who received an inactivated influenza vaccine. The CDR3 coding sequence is TGTGCCAGCAGTCTTATCGGGATAATTTACAATGAGCAGTTCTCC. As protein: CASSLIGIIYNEQFS.